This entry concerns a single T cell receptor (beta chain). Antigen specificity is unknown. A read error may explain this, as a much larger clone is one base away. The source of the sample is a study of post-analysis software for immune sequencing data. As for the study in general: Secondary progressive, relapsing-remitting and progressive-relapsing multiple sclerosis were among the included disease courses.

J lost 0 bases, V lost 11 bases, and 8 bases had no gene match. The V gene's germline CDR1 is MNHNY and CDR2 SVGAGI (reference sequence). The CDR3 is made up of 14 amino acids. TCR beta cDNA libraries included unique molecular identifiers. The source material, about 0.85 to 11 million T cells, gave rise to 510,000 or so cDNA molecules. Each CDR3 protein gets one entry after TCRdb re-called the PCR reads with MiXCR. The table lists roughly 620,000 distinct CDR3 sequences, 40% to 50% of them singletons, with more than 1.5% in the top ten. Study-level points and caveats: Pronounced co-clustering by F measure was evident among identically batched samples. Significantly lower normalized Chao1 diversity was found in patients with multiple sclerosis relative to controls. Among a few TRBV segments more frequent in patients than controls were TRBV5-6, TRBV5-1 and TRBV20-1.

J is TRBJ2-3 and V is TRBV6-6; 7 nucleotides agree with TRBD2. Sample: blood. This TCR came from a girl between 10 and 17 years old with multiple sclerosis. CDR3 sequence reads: CAGTYSGSTDTQYF. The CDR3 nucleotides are TGTGCCGGCACTTATAGCGGGAGCACAGATACGCAGTATTTT.